This T cell receptor (beta chain) stems from a study of graft-versus-host responses after intestinal transplantation. In the study overall: Transplant types were multivisceral, liver-intestinal, or isolated intestinal. After anti-thymocyte globulin induction, recipients took tacrolimus and steroids for around three years. The study, taken as a whole, reports: GvH clone levels peaked in circulation, and this peak was associated with early post-transplant HvG declines. Some GvH clones were seen earlier in gut or blood, suggesting intestinal origin.

Method: immunoSEQ multiplex PCR; TCRdb's copy keeps in-frame clones and lacks some. The sample has about 110,000 clones, around 93% seen once; the top ten hold approximately 0.49%. V lost 6 bases and J lost 4; bases outside the gene matches: 8. CDR1 and CDR2 from the germline V gene are MDHEN and SYDVKM. The CDR3 spans 15 residues. Concerning this clone: Its antigen is undetermined.

Sample: unstimulated CD8+ T cells sorted from spleen or lymph node cells, taken before intestinal transplant. This chain uses TRBV28 with TRBJ1-3; 8 bases are shared with TRBD1. The origin of this receptor is a human donor who received an intestinal transplant. The CDR3 here is CASRFGQGAGNTIYF. As DNA, the CDR3 is TGTGCCAGCAGGTTTGGGCAGGGGGCCGGAAACACCATATATTTT.